The clone carrying this TCR beta chain was observed many times. Its target is unknown. A read error may produce the germline difference seen at one junction end. Germline CDR1 reads SGHTA; CDR2 reads FQGTGA. The CDR3 length is 11 residues. The sample originates from a study of regulatory T cells in long-lasting Graves disease. Broader study findings: There were preferences for TRBV28, TRBJ1-2 and TRBJ2-5 in persistent disease.

Stated time point: newly diagnosed GD, antithyroid drugs for less than 3 months. Isolated PBMC RNA provided the starting material for the TCR library. According to the study, TCR beta libraries were built with iRepertoire HTBI primers and CDR3-region Arm-PCR. MiXCR, run by TCRdb on the multiplex PCR reads, gives a single entry per CDR3 protein. The table has about 470,000 distinct CDR3 sequences, under 15% seen once. The same data also went into a second study, on T cells in Graves' hyperthyroidism and ophthalmopathy. This second study notes: Stable Graves' hyperthyroidism denoted no ophthalmopathy progression over 18 months. Diagnosis rested on symptoms, serum thyroxine and TRAb, thyroid ultrasound, and orbital computed tomography.

This specimen was peripheral blood mononuclear cells (PBMCs), taken at new diagnosis, from a patient treated with antithyroid drugs. The sequence was collected from a woman aged 25 to 39 with Graves disease. V usage is TRBV7-3 and J usage is TRBJ2-1, with D tentatively TRBD2 (5 bases). CDR3: CATSNGDEQFF. DNA for the CDR3: TGTGCCACCAGCAACGGGGATGAGCAGTTCTTC.